The clone carrying this TCR beta chain has at least ten counts. This CDR3 has 13 residues. Trimming removed 5 bases from V and 1 base from J, with 9 bases in between. CDR1 and CDR2 (germline): SNHLY, FYNNEI. The data derive from a study of CD8+CD57+ T cells in acquired aplastic anemia. Genomic DNA served as template for TCR beta VDJ and CDR3 profiling. TCRdb re-analysed the reads in MiXCR, keeping a single row per CDR3 protein. The sample contains some 220,000 distinct CDR3 sequences, around 32% of which appear only once. The chain recombines TRBV2 with TRBJ2-7; D is uncertain. The specimen was sorted CD4+, CD8+, or CD8+CD57+ T cells (not recorded which) from PBMCs. The source is a human donor in good health, serving as a control. CDR3: CASSSPVSYEQYF. CDR3 nucleotides: TGTGCCAGCAGTTCCCCAGTTTCCTACGAGCAGTACTTC.